These 8 T cell receptor beta chains share one sample of origin, sequenced in a study of blood T cell repertoires in COVID-19. TCRdb keeps only in-frame clones here, not all; method: immunoSEQ multiplex PCR. The sample records around 70,000 clones, roughly 79% being singletons. The source material was peripheral blood. These receptors all come from a woman in her sixties or seventies with acute or convalescent COVID-19.

V usage is TRBV7-6 and J usage is TRBJ2-2; TRBD1 aligns across 11 bases. This CDR3 region has 17 residues. Germline V lookup: CDR1 SGHVS, CDR2 FNYEAQ. V trimming: 4 bases; J trimming: 5 bases; junction bases outside the gene matches: 9. CDR3 coding DNA: TGTGCCAGCAGCTCAATTCCGGGACAGGGGGGAACCGGGGAGCTGTTTTTT. It encodes CASSSIPGQGGTGELFF.

This chain joins TRBV19 and TRBJ1-1; the match to TRBD1 covers 9 bases. Germline CDR1 LNHDA, CDR2 SQIVND (reference sequence). The V gene end was trimmed by 6 bases and the J gene end by 2 bases; junction bases not matched to a gene: 16. This CDR3 region has 18 residues. CDR3 coding DNA: TGTGCCAGTAGGCCGGGACAGGGAGGGGGTTTTGGTAACACTGAAGCTTTCTTT. This codes for CASRPGQGGGFGNTEAFF.

The J gene is TRBJ1-1, the V gene TRBV12-5, with D possibly TRBD1 on 6 matching bases. Germline CDR1 LGHNT, CDR2 FRNRAP. The CDR3 is 13 residues long. V was shortened by 6 bases and J by 4 bases, with 12 bases between the two germline ends. The CDR3 loop reads CASGTRTVTEAFF. In DNA, the CDR3 is TGTGCTAGTGGGACCAGGACAGTCACTGAAGCTTTCTTT.

The J gene is TRBJ2-3, the V gene TRBV3-1 (or the pseudogene TRBV3-2), with TRBD2 matching over 14 bases. V lost 3 bases to trimming and J lost 9 bases; unmatched junction nucleotides: 20. Germline CDR1 is LGHDT and CDR2 is YNNKEL (reference sequence). The CDR3 sequence is 20 residues long. Here the CDR3 reads CASSHFPGTSGSERKETQYF. In DNA, the CDR3 is TGTGCCAGCAGCCACTTCCCAGGGACTAGCGGGAGCGAGCGGAAGGAAACGCAGTATTTT.

The chain combines TRBV2 with TRBJ1-4; the D gene is possibly TRBD1 (6 bases). The V end lost 5 bases, the J end lost 4 bases, and 14 bases lay between the germline ends. CDR1 SNHLY and CDR2 FYNNEI come from the germline V gene. CDR3 length equals 15 residues. CDR3 DNA: TGTGCCAGCAGTCCCAGCAGGGGATATAATGAAAAACTGTTTTTT. Translated, it gives CASSPSRGYNEKLFF.

V usage is TRBV18 and J usage is TRBJ1-1, with D perhaps matching TRBD1 (5 bases). The length of the CDR3 is 13 residues. Germline assignment: CDR1 KGHSH and CDR2 LQKENI. Trimming removed 3 bases from V and 5 bases from J, with 10 bases in between. The CDR3 here is CASSPTKGTEAFF. CDR3 bases: TGTGCCAGCTCACCCACAAAGGGGACTGAAGCTTTCTTT.

The gene calls are TRBV12-3 or TRBV12-4 and TRBJ2-7, with D tentatively TRBD2 (7 bases). The CDR3 consists of 13 residues. Trimming left V 4 bases short and J 6 bases short, with 13 bases between. CDR3: CASSSGGSSEQYF. The CDR3 DNA is TGTGCCAGCAGTTCGGGGGGCTCGAGCGAGCAGTACTTC.

This rearrangement joins TRBV5-4 to TRBJ2-3; TRBD2 matches at 11 bases. After removal of 4 bases from V and 0 bases from J, the junction contained 4 bases not matched to a gene. CDR1 and CDR2 (germline): SGHNT, YYREEE (reference sequence). The CDR3 loop spans 16 amino acids. The DNA of the CDR3 is TGTGCCAGCAGCAGCCGGACTAGCGGGAGCACAGATACGCAGTATTTT. Residues: CASSSRTSGSTDTQYF.